What follows is one T cell receptor (beta chain) and its context. No antigen is known for it. Base qualities are not provided; no much larger clone lies one nucleotide away. Distinct nucleotide sequences in the sample also encode this CDR3. From each donor, a single peripheral blood sample of around 0.12 L on average was drawn into heparinised tubes. A BD FACSAria II was used to sort naive, central memory, regulatory and stem cell-like memory CD4+ T cells with a panel that included CD45RO, CCR7, CD25, CD127, CD95 and CD27. Every sorted population had a purity above 95%. PBMCs were isolated right away by Lymphoprep density gradient centrifugation and were stained directly, without culture. To minimize batch effects, samples were stained and sorted in pairs, one healthy donor with one patient per experiment. This sample is part of a study of beta chain features in type 1 diabetes (dated 2018 in TCRdb). Regarding the complete study: Patients and healthy donors did not differ in mean age, gender distribution, total cell number or subset yield. A total of roughly 98,000,000 sorted cells were examined across all samples, and a strong correlation was observed between cell number per subset and RNA yield. The study compared TCRB repertoires of sorted circulating CD4+ T cell subsets between recently diagnosed type 1 diabetes patients and matched healthy donors. Regulatory and stem cell-like memory subsets were obtained from only 8 patients and about eight healthy donors, while naive and central memory subsets were obtained from all 30 or so donors.

The full study reports these points: Because cDNA was sequenced instead of genomic DNA, highly expressing activated cells could be over-represented, though the groups showed no difference in activation or CD3 levels. Fewer insertions and more nucleotide deletions at VDJ recombination sites were observed in patients with type 1 diabetes, implying thymic rearrangement abnormalities. Shorter templates might be favored by PCR, yet because patient and control samples were amplified and corrected together, any such skew would affect both groups equally. Because small numbers of individuals were included in the HLA sub-analyses, any influence of HLA type on TCRB rearrangement was left unresolved. A moderate but significant shortening of TCRB CDR3 length was observed in type 1 diabetes patients in all four CD4+ subsets. Naive, central memory and regulatory TCRB repertoires appeared to be more similar among patients than among healthy donors.

Measured from the cysteine to the phenylalanine, the CDR3 is 13 residues long. Only the CDR3 part of the read is kept: 39 bases, read in frame from the first base. CDR1 and CDR2, per the germline V gene, are SGHRS and YFSETQ. A distance of 5 bases separates the germline ends of V and J, which lose 0 bases and 7 bases respectively. The entire amount of isolated RNA was reverse transcribed using the High Capacity cDNA Reverse Transcription Kit, so the sequenced TCRB transcripts were expressed ones. Deep immunoSEQ sequencing was applied to naive, central memory and regulatory T cell samples, giving an average of roughly 3.5 million total reads per sample. Sorted cells were lysed in RLT buffer, and RNA was extracted using DNase-treated RNeasy Micro or Mini kits according to cell number. Each cell subset was processed separately to prevent cross-contamination, with patient and healthy donor samples processed together. TCRB sequences were amplified from cDNA with the immunoSEQ multiplex PCR, producing 87-bp fragments spanning the CDR3 region. Sequencing of the amplicons was performed on the Illumina HiSeq platform. Per the authors' processing: PCR bias was corrected computationally using synthetic template baselines, and reads within Hamming distance 2 were collapsed, with unmergeable singletons discarded. By aligning reads against IMGT, V, D and J genes, CDR3 length, and insertions or deletions at six rearrangement sites were assigned. Within each subset, clonotype counts were normalized to sorted cell number, after which true diversity and Gini coefficients were computed with the tcR R package. The overlap coefficient, calculated on TCRB nucleotide sequences, was used to measure repertoire sharing. TCRdb took over this immuneACCESS table, retaining in-frame rearrangements with V and J assigned. Such tables are incomplete; in checked studies, under half of the missing clones stem from an unresolved V gene, and the remainder is unexplained. For V, J and clone size, that table is used; D and trimming come from the DNA. The sample table shows hundreds of thousands of clones, and roughly a tenth are seen once. The ten most abundant clones make up roughly 1% of the sample.

Sequencing was carried out using central memory CD4+ T cells from blood. The receptor was isolated from a man aged 25 to 40 with type 1 diabetes. Recombination linked TRBV5-1 to TRBJ1-6, with the D gene not clear enough to name. This receptor carries the CDR3 CASSLDRNSPLHF. The DNA reads TGCGCCAGCAGCTTGGACAGAAATTCACCCCTCCACTTT.